Presented here are 11 T cell receptor beta chains from one specimen sequenced in a study of cytomegalovirus exposure and HLA in healthy donors (dated 2017 in TCRdb). Library preparation employed the immunoSEQ multiplex PCR assay. For the multiplex PCR, a mixture combining 60 forward primers for TCR Vbeta segments and 13 reverse primers for TCR Jbeta segments was used. TCRdb took over this immuneACCESS table, retaining in-frame rearrangements with V and J assigned. Such tables are incomplete; in checked studies, under half of the missing clones stem from an unresolved V gene, and the remainder is unexplained. This sample holds tens of thousands of clones; around 84% were observed only once. The ten most abundant clones make up over 5% of the sample. The specimen sequenced was PBMCs. The receptor source for this set is a male donor in good health and CMV-seronegative.

This clone appeared once. An end of the junction differs from the germline gene, which may be a read error. Here the CDR3 reads CASGLSRQGTYNEQFF. The CDR3, as DNA: TGTGCCAGCGGCTTATCCCGACAGGGCACCTACAATGAGCAGTTCTTC. The rearrangement uses TRBV7-8 and TRBJ2-1, with 7 bases identical to TRBD1. Germline V gene sequence: CDR1 SGHVS, CDR2 FQNEAQ. The length of the CDR3 is 16 residues.

The J gene is TRBJ1-5, the V gene TRBV2; D is uncertain. The V gene lost 0 bases and the J gene lost 7 bases, with 13 bases spanning the gap. The CDR3 extends over 15 amino acids. CDR1 SNHLY and CDR2 FYNNEI come from the germline V gene. CDR3 nucleotide sequence: TGTGCCAGCAGTGAAGCAGGCCTACCGGAGCAGCCCCAGCATTTT. Translated: CASSEAGLPEQPQHF.

The chain joins TRBV7-9 to TRBJ1-1, with a possible D match to TRBD1 (6 bases). Germline V gene data show CDR1 as SEHNR and CDR2 as FQNEAQ (reference sequence). V was shortened by 2 bases and J by 4 bases, with 14 bases between the two germline ends. The CDR3 has 15 residues. CDR3 loop: CASSLTQTGSTEAFF. The DNA for the CDR3 is TGTGCCAGCAGCTTAACCCAAACAGGGAGCACTGAAGCTTTCTTT.

V gene TRBV7-8 combines with J gene TRBJ2-7; 7 bases line up with TRBD1. The V segment lost 4 bases and the J segment 3 bases; nucleotides outside the gene matches: 9. This CDR3 spans 15 amino acids. Germline CDR1 is SGHVS and CDR2 is FQNEAQ. CDR3 nucleotides: TGTGCCAGCAGCTCCGTAAGACAGGGCGACTACGAGCAGTACTTC. Encoded protein: CASSSVRQGDYEQYF.

This chain joins TRBV2 and TRBJ2-3; D possibly corresponds to TRBD1 (5 bases). This CDR3 is built from 16 residues. V lost 4 bases and J 0 bases, leaving 14 bases between the germline ends. Germline V lookup: CDR1 SNHLY, CDR2 FYNNEI. CDR3 in amino acids: CASSGIVTASTDTQYF. For the CDR3, the DNA is TGTGCCAGCAGTGGAATCGTGACAGCTAGCACAGATACGCAGTATTTT.

This rearrangement joins TRBV6-1 to TRBJ2-7; unclear D gene. This CDR3 region has 11 residues. The V gene lost 8 bases and the J gene lost 2 bases, with 7 bases spanning the gap. Germline values: CDR1 MNHNS, CDR2 SASEGT. CDR3 nucleotide sequence: TGTGCCAGCGGAGAAACCTACGAGCAGTACTTC. Its protein is CASGETYEQYF.

This clone was found once. The rearrangement uses TRBV13 and TRBJ1-4; 7 bases match TRBD1. CDR3 size: 16 residues. Germline CDR1 PRHDT, CDR2 FYEKMQ (reference sequence). V was pared by 5 bases and J by 8 bases, with 14 bases of the junction left unmatched. CDR3: CASSTREGAVGEKLFF. In DNA form, the CDR3 reads TGTGCCAGCAGCACACGGGAGGGGGCGGTCGGGGAAAAACTGTTTTTT.

The chain combines TRBV2 with TRBJ2-5; D may be TRBD2 (5 bases). Germline lookup yields CDR1 SNHLY and CDR2 FYNNEI. The CDR3 length is 14 residues. Trimming pared 1 base from V and 0 bases from J, leaving 6 bases between. The CDR3 is CASSEGTYQETQYF. CDR3 in DNA: TGTGCCAGCAGTGAAGGGACTTACCAAGAGACCCAGTACTTC.

The chain uses TRBV7-8 and TRBJ1-3; maybe TRBD1 (5 bases). Germline values: CDR1 SGHVS, CDR2 FQNEAQ. Trimming cost V 4 bases and J 7 bases, with 11 bases left between them. This CDR3 contains 13 residues. The CDR3 region is CASSSPRGNTIYF. The CDR3 nucleotides are TGTGCCAGCAGCTCCCCTAGGGGCAACACCATATATTTT.

V gene TRBV11-3 combines with J gene TRBJ1-1; D uncertain. The CDR3 is made up of 13 amino acids. V dropped 4 bases and J dropped 0 bases, with 6 bases sitting between them. The germline V gene encodes CDR1 SGHNT and CDR2 YENEEA. CDR3 residues: CASSSSMNTEAFF. The CDR3 coding sequence is TGTGCCAGCAGCTCTAGTATGAACACTGAAGCTTTCTTT. The entire variable domain, with the rest obtained from reference TRBV11-3 and TRBJ1-1, is as follows: EAGVVQSPRYKIIEKKQPVAFWCNPISGHNTLYWYLQNLGQGPELLIRYENEEAVDDSQLPKDRFSAERLKGVDSTLKIQPAELGDSAVYLCASSSSMNTEAFFGQGTRLTVV.

The chain combines TRBV5-6 with TRBJ2-2; 7 nucleotides line up with TRBD2. CDR3 length equals 16 residues. V dropped 4 bases and J dropped 2; count of bases not matched to a gene: 8. The germline V gene encodes CDR1 SGHDT and CDR2 YYEEEE. The CDR3 DNA reads as TGTGCCAGCAGCCGTCCGGGGGGTTTAAACACCGGGGAGCTGTTTTTT. Protein: CASSRPGGLNTGELFF.